This T cell receptor beta chain derives from a study of cytomegalovirus exposure and HLA in healthy donors. The donors were members of the validation cohort comprising approximately 110 subjects, separate from the roughly 600-subject first cohort. Some clones are missing from TCRdb's copy, which holds only in-frame ones; the method was immunoSEQ multiplex PCR. The table lists 80,000 to 100,000 clones, less than 90% of them singletons. Concerning this clone itself: What it binds is unknown.

The length of the CDR3 is 16 residues. Losses at the gene ends were 1 base for V and 4 bases for J; bases not matched to a gene: 4. Germline-derived CDR1 and CDR2 are LGHNA and YSLEER. Whole-study results and caveats: The classifier reportedly diagnosed cytomegalovirus status with high specificity and sensitivity. Listed as cytomegalovirus-associated were 150 or so TCR beta chains. First-cohort TCR clusters tended to co-occur in the 95 to 150 validation repertoires, a later analysis found.

The rearrangement links TRBV4-3 to TRBJ2-1; 10 bases fit TRBD2. Sequences were obtained from PBMCs. This receptor was obtained from a man aged 18 to 29 in good health and CMV-seropositive. CDR3 amino acids: CASSQASGGDYNEQFF. The CDR3 region has the DNA TGCGCCAGCAGCCAAGCTAGCGGGGGAGATTACAATGAGCAGTTCTTC.